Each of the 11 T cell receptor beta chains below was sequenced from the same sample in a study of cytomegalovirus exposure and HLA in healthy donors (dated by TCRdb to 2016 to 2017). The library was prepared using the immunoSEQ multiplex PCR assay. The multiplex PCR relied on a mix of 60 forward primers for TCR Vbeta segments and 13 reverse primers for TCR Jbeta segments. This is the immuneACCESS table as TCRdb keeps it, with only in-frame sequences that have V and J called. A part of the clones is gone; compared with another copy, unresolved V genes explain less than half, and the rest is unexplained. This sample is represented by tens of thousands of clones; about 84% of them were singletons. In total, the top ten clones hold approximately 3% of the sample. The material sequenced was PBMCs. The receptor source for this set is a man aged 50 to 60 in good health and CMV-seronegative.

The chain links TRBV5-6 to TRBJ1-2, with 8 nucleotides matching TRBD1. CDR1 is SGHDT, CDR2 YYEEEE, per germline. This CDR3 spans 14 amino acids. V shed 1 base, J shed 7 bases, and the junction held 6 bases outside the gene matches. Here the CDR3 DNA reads TGTGCCAGCAGCTTGCCGGGACAGGTTCGTGGCTACACCTTC. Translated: CASSLPGQVRGYTF.

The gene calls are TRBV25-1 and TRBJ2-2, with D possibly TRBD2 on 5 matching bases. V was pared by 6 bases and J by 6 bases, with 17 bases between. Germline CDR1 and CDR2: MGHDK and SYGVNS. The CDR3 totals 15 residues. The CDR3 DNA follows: TGTGCCAGCAGAGAGGGATTGGGAAGGGCCGGGGAGCTGTTTTTT. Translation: CASREGLGRAGELFF.

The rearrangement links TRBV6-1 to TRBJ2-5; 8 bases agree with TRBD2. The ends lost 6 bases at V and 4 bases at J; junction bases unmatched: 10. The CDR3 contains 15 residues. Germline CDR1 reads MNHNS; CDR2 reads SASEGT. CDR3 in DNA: TGTGCCAGCAGGACGAGCGGGGGCCGGGGAGAGACCCAGTACTTC. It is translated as CASRTSGGRGETQYF.

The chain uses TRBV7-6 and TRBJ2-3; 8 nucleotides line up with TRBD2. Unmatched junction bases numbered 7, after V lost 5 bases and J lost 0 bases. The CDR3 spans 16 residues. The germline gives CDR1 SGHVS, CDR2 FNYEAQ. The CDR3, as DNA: TGTGCCAGCAGCCCGGGGGGGGTAACTAGCACAGATACGCAGTATTTT. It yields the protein CASSPGGVTSTDTQYF.

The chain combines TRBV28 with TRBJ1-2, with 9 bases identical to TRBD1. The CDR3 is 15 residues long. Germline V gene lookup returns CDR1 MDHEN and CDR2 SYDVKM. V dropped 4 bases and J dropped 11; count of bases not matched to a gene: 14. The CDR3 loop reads CASSSVPGQGTAYTF. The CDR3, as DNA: TGTGCCAGCAGTTCCGTCCCGGGACAGGGAACGGCTTACACCTTC.

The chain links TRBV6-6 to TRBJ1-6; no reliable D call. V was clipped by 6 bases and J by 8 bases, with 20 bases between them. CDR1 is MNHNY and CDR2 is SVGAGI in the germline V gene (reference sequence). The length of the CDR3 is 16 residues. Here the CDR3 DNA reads TGTGCCAGCAGCCTAAGTGGTGGGCGGGATTATTCACCCCTCCACTTT. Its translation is CASSLSGGRDYSPLHF.

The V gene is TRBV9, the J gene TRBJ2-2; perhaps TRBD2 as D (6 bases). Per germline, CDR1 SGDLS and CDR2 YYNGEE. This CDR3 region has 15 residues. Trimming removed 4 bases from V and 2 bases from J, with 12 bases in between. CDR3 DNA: TGTGCCAGCAGCATCGCCGGGACTAACACCGGGGAGCTGTTTTTT. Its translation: CASSIAGTNTGELFF.

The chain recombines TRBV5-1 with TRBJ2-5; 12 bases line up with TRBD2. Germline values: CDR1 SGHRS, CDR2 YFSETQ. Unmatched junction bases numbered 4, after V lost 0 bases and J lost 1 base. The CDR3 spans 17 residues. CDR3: CASSLALAGGPQETQYF. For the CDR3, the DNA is TGCGCCAGCAGCTTGGCACTAGCGGGAGGACCCCAAGAGACCCAGTACTTC.

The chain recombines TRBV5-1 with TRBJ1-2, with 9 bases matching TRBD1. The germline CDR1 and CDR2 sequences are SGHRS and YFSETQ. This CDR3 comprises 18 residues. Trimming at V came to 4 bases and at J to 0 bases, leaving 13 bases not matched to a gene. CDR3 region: CASSPGPGQGFANYGYTF. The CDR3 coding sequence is TGCGCCAGCAGCCCGGGACCGGGACAGGGATTTGCTAACTATGGCTACACCTTC.

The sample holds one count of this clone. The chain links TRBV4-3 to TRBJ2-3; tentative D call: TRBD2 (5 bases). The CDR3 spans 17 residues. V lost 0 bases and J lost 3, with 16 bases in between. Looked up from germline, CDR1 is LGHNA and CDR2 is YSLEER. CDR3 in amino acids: CASSQDPPPPGTDTQYF. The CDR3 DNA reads TGCGCCAGCAGCCAAGATCCCCCTCCCCCGGGGACAGATACGCAGTATTTT.

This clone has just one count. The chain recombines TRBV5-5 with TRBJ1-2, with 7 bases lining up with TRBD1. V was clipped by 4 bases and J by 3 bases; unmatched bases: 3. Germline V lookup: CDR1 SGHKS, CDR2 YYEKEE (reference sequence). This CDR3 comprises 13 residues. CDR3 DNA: TGTGCCAGCAGCCCAGGACAGGACTATGGCTACACCTTC. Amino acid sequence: CASSPGQDYGYTF.